Listed here is a single T cell receptor (beta chain). No antigen is known for it. With the read ending 3 residues before the CDR3 end, the germline J gene is used to fill in that end. The source of the sample is a study of T cells in women clearing cervical HPV infection. Study-wide context: Controls gave blood once infection was undetectable; cases at lesion identification. Regarding the study as a whole: Controls had more TRBV6-7 (0.16%) than cases (about 0.11%).

Assay: immunoSEQ multiplex PCR; the TCRdb copy retains only in-frame clones and omits some. The sample table includes approximately 17,000 clones. V gave up 0 bases and J gave up 4 bases, with 9 bases separating them. The CDR3 length is 13 residues. CDR1 and CDR2 from the germline V gene are SQVTM and ANQGSEA. MY09/MY11 PCR detected cervical HPV DNA; dot-blot assigned genotypes. Material: blood buffy coat. The sequence derives from a woman between 18 and 75 years old with a cervical HPV16 infection that either progressed to CIN3+ or cleared (not recorded which). The rearrangement uses TRBV29-1 and TRBJ1-1; unclear D gene. The CDR3 bases that were read are TGCAGCGTTGAAGAACCCCGCGGCACTGAA. Protein: CSVEEPRGTE. The full CDR3 is CSVEEPRGTEAFF.